This T cell receptor (beta chain) was identified in a study of cytotoxic CD8 clonotypes in ibrutinib-treated CLL. Target depth was 1 in 200,000 to 1 in 1 million T cells, about 10x per clonotype. Profiling relied on immunoSEQ multiplex PCR, and the TCRdb table lists in-frame clones only, not all of them. This sample carries about 86,000 clones, 86% of them seen once, and the ten largest clones take more than 5%. This CDR3 region has 14 residues. Germline-derived CDR1 and CDR2 are LNHDA and SQIVND (reference sequence). V lost 1 base and J lost 8, with 11 bases in between. The TCR comes from a human donor with chronic lymphocytic leukemia. V is TRBV19 and J is TRBJ1-4; a possible D gene is TRBD1 (6 bases). The input for sequencing was PBMCs, taken before ibrutinib treatment. This CDR3 is CASSIAGAEEKLFF. CDR3 bases: TGTGCCAGTAGTATAGCGGGGGCGGAAGAAAAACTGTTTTTT.